This TCR beta chain was obtained from a study of blood T cell repertoires in COVID-19. At the level of the study: Donors in the United States, Italy and Spain gave samples during acute or convalescent COVID-19. T cells, B-cell-depleted T cells, or PBMCs provided the cDNA or gDNA that served as material.

The length of the CDR3 is 16 residues. V was clipped by 0 bases and J by 0 bases; unmatched bases: 2. Germline CDR1 reads SGHNT; CDR2 reads YENEEA. The authors' processing: Reference gene primer amplification yielded estimated nucleated cell counts. The protocol was immunoSEQ multiplex PCR, while the TCRdb copy is restricted to in-frame clones and leaves out a portion. That table furnishes V, J and clone size, whereas the DNA furnished D and trimming. The table includes 100,000 to 150,000 clones, over 75% detected once. The gene calls are TRBV11-3 and TRBJ1-1, with 9 bases aligning to TRBD1. The sequence derives from a man aged 65 to 85 with active COVID-19. The sample comprised peripheral blood. The CDR3 sequence: CASSLDTGGVNTEAFF. The CDR3, as DNA: TGTGCCAGCAGCTTAGATACAGGGGGCGTGAACACTGAAGCTTTCTTT.